What follows are 31 T cell receptor beta chains derived from one specimen sequenced in a study of blood T cells in healthy people across ages. Together with a sample-barcoded 5' primer, a J-beta primer mix was included in a second PCR lasting about 6 to 11 cycles. In TCRdb, the 5' RACE reads were re-called with MiXCR into one record per CDR3 protein. The sample holds hundreds of thousands of distinct CDR3 sequences, 48% seen once. Sequenced material: blood. Receptors were obtained from a man aged 25-45 years in good health.

This clonotype was picked up a small number of times. The chain is built from TRBV4-1 and TRBJ2-7; D remains unclear. Looked up from germline, CDR1 is MGHRA and CDR2 is YSYEKL. Deletions cut 0 bases from V and 1 base from J, with 13 bases between. The CDR3 consists of 16 residues. CDR3 sequence reads: CASSQDRTTPSYEQYF. DNA for the CDR3: TGCGCCAGCAGCCAAGATCGTACGACACCGTCCTACGAGCAGTACTTC.

V is TRBV9 and J is TRBJ1-1; TRBD1 might be the D (6 bases). Germline V gene data show CDR1 as SGDLS and CDR2 as YYNGEE. The V gene lost 2 bases and the J gene lost 7 bases, with 21 bases spanning the gap. The CDR3 spans 16 residues. The CDR3 region is CASSVNPSQGNGEAFF. The DNA of the CDR3 is TGTGCCAGCAGCGTCAACCCCTCACAGGGTAATGGTGAAGCTTTCTTT.

V and J are TRBV20-1 and TRBJ2-1, with TRBD2 matching 11 bases. This CDR3 is built from 12 residues. Trimming at V came to 6 bases and at J to 12 bases, leaving 7 bases not matched to a gene. Germline-derived CDR1 and CDR2 are DFQATT and SNEGSKA (reference sequence). The CDR3 sequence is CSALAGVRVQFF. The CDR3 DNA reads as TGCAGTGCACTAGCGGGGGTCCGGGTGCAGTTCTTC.

This clonotype was counted between two and nine times. The chain couples TRBV4-2 to TRBJ1-1, with D unresolved. Germline V gene data show CDR1 as LGHNA and CDR2 as YNFKEQ. This CDR3 is 12 amino acids long. V was cut by 2 bases and J by 8 bases, with 9 bases left in between. The CDR3 spells CASSQIAAEAFF. DNA for the CDR3: TGTGCCAGCAGCCAAATAGCAGCCGAAGCTTTCTTT.

The rearrangement links TRBV25-1 to TRBJ2-5; D may be TRBD1 or TRBD2 (6 bases each). Between the trimmed V and J ends, which lost 4 bases and 11 bases, there was a span of 20 bases. CDR3 size: 14 residues. Germline V gives CDR1 MGHDK, CDR2 SYGVNS. DNA of the CDR3: TGTGCCAGCAGTGCTTCCGGGGGCATCCTCGCTCAGTACTTC. Its translation: CASSASGGILAQYF.

V is TRBV5-1 and J is TRBJ1-5, with D maybe TRBD1 (5 bases). Germline loops: CDR1 SGHRS, CDR2 YFSETQ. The CDR3 sequence is 16 residues long. The V end lost 1 base, the J end lost 5 bases, and 16 bases lay between the germline ends. CDR3 protein: CASSLSGTGGDQPQHF. The CDR3 bases are TGCGCCAGCAGCTTGAGTGGGACGGGCGGGGATCAGCCCCAGCATTTT.

This clonotype was recorded only once. The chain joins TRBV20-1 to TRBJ2-7; D perhaps matches TRBD1 (7 bases). Trimming stripped 7 bases from V and 5 bases from J, with 27 bases between. The CDR3 is 16 amino acids. Germline-derived CDR1 and CDR2 are DFQATT and SNEGSKA (reference sequence). The CDR3 coding sequence is TGCAGTGTTACGTTGGCGGGACAGTCCCTTTTGAACGAGCAGTACTTC. Translation gives CSVTLAGQSLLNEQYF.

J is TRBJ2-2 and V is TRBV4-1, with TRBD2 identical over 12 bases. This CDR3 comprises 17 residues. The V segment lost 4 bases and the J segment 6 bases; nucleotides outside the gene matches: 9. Germline CDR1 and CDR2: MGHRA and YSYEKL. The CDR3 reads CASSRQLAGGKSGELFF. CDR3 nucleotide sequence: TGCGCCAGCAGCCGACAACTAGCGGGGGGTAAATCCGGGGAGCTGTTTTTT.

This clonotype appeared once. The chain combines TRBV4-1 with TRBJ1-1; D remains ambiguous. The CDR3 is made up of 13 amino acids. Trimming took off 2 bases at V and 4 bases at J, with 8 bases between the two ends. The germline V gene encodes CDR1 MGHRA and CDR2 YSYEKL. CDR3 protein: CASSQPSFTEAFF. CDR3 in DNA: TGCGCCAGCAGCCAACCCAGTTTCACTGAAGCTTTCTTT.

The V and J genes are TRBV6-2 or TRBV6-3 and TRBJ2-7, with 9 bases fitting TRBD1. The germline CDR1 and CDR2 sequences are MNHEY and SVGEGT. The CDR3 has 16 amino acids. V trimming: 0 bases; J trimming: 5 bases; junction bases outside the gene matches: 8. CDR3: CASSYSPGQGGDEQYF. DNA of the CDR3: TGTGCCAGCAGTTACTCCCCGGGACAGGGAGGGGACGAGCAGTACTTC.

V is TRBV18 and J is TRBJ1-1, with TRBD1 identical over 9 bases. V shed 5 bases, J shed 5 bases, and the junction held 6 bases outside the gene matches. Germline values: CDR1 KGHSH, CDR2 LQKENI. The CDR3 sequence is 14 residues long. Here the CDR3 reads CASSRDRDTTEAFF. Written as DNA, the CDR3 is TGTGCCAGCTCAAGGGACAGGGATACGACTGAAGCTTTCTTT.

This clonotype has a handful of counts. The V and J genes are TRBV28 and TRBJ1-5; no clear D. This CDR3 contains 12 residues. V was pared by 6 bases and J by 5 bases, with 8 bases between. CDR1 is MDHEN, CDR2 SYDVKM, per germline. The DNA for the CDR3 is TGTGCCAGCAGCGGGAGCTATCAGCCCCAGCATTTT. This sequence encodes CASSGSYQPQHF.

This clonotype has only a few counts. The V call is TRBV3-1, the J call TRBJ2-1, with 14 bases identical to TRBD2. This CDR3 has 15 residues. J lost 4 bases, V lost 6 bases, and 2 bases had no gene match. In germline, CDR1 is LGHDT, CDR2 YNNKEL (reference sequence). CDR3 sequence reads: CASRTSGGGYNEQFF. In nucleotides, the CDR3 is TGTGCCAGCAGGACTAGCGGGGGGGGTTACAATGAGCAGTTCTTC.

This clonotype has more than one count but fewer than ten. J is TRBJ1-2 and V is TRBV30, with D hard to call. Trimming left V 0 bases short and J 5 bases short, with 4 bases between. Germline CDR1 GTSNPN, CDR2 SVGIG (reference sequence). The CDR3 runs 11 residues. The CDR3 nucleotides are TGTGCCTGGAGTGTGGCTTATGGCTACACCTTC. Amino acid sequence: CAWSVAYGYTF. The full variable domain, its missing parts supplied by reference TRBV30 and TRBJ1-2, is SQTIHQWPATLVQPVGSPLSLECTVEGTSNPNLYWYRQAAGRGLQLLFYSVGIGQISSEVPQNLSASRPQDRQFILSSKKLLLSDSGFYLCAWSVAYGYTFGSGTRLTVV.

This clonotype was seen at least ten times. The CDR3 loop reads CASTHPRVGNTEAFF. The DNA for the CDR3 is TGTGCCAGCACCCATCCCAGGGTCGGGAACACTGAAGCTTTCTTT. The chain joins TRBV12-3 or TRBV12-4 to TRBJ1-1; D possibly corresponds to TRBD1 (5 bases). V was pared by 7 bases and J by 1 base, with 16 bases between. The CDR3 spans 15 residues.

This chain uses TRBV15 with TRBJ2-1; D remains unclear. CDR1 is LNHNV and CDR2 is YYDKDF in the germline V gene (reference sequence). The length of the CDR3 is 15 residues. Trimming shortened V by 0 bases and J by 3 bases, and 9 bases separated the two germline ends. DNA for the CDR3: TGTGCCACCAGCAGAGATTTGGGTGGCTACAATGAGCAGTTCTTC. This sequence encodes CATSRDLGGYNEQFF.

This chain joins TRBV7-2 and TRBJ2-1; 7 bases agree with TRBD2. V lost 5 bases, J lost 6 bases, and 10 bases stayed unmatched. CDR1 and CDR2 (germline): SGHTA, FQGNSA. The CDR3 spans 15 residues. The CDR3 spells CASSRVGSGVNEQFF. The CDR3 bases are TGTGCCAGCAGCCGAGTCGGGAGCGGGGTCAATGAGCAGTTCTTC.

The chain carries TRBV2 and TRBJ2-3, with 8 bases identical to TRBD2. Losses at the gene ends were 8 bases for V and 4 bases for J; bases not matched to a gene: 20. The CDR3 has 18 residues. Germline CDR1 and CDR2: SNHLY and FYNNEI. The CDR3 spells CASSNQGLSGVGPDTQYF. CDR3 coding DNA: TGTGCCAGCTCTAATCAAGGGCTTAGCGGGGTGGGCCCAGATACGCAGTATTTT.

The V gene is TRBV28, the J gene TRBJ1-6; D possibly corresponds to TRBD1 (6 bases). The CDR3 extends over 16 amino acids. Germline lookup yields CDR1 MDHEN and CDR2 SYDVKM. Trimming took 4 bases from V and 3 from J, leaving 13 bases between them. CDR3 sequence: CASSSHQGNYNSPLHF. The CDR3 nucleotides are TGTGCCAGCAGTTCCCATCAGGGGAACTATAATTCACCCCTCCACTTT.

CDR3 region: CASSTPGGQVGYTF. The CDR3 DNA follows: TGCGCCAGCAGCACCCCCGGAGGGCAGGTTGGCTACACCTTC. The genes are TRBV5-1 and TRBJ1-2; no firm D call. The length of the CDR3 is 14 residues. The germline V gene encodes CDR1 SGHRS and CDR2 YFSETQ. Trimming stripped 4 bases from V and 7 bases from J, with 17 bases between.

The chain joins TRBV29-1 to TRBJ1-2; TRBD1 agrees at 8 bases. The CDR3 is 12 residues long. Germline CDR1 and CDR2: SQVTM and ANQGSEA. The V and J ends lost 7 bases and 6 bases, in that order; junction bases with no gene match: 7. The CDR3 sequence is CSDKTGVDGYTF. DNA for the CDR3: TGCAGCGACAAGACAGGGGTGGATGGCTACACCTTC.

The V call is TRBV20-1, the J call TRBJ2-7; TRBD1 agrees at 9 bases. The J segment lost 4 bases and the V segment lost 3 bases, leaving 4 bases of the junction unmatched. In germline, CDR1 is DFQATT, CDR2 SNEGSKA (reference sequence). There are 13 residues in the CDR3. The CDR3 coding sequence is TGCAGTGCTAGTGGGACAGGGAATTACGAGCAGTACTTC. It specifies CSASGTGNYEQYF.

This clonotype appeared a single time. The chain is built from TRBV3-1 and TRBJ1-3; D gene unclear. Germline CDR1 and CDR2: LGHDT and YNNKEL (reference sequence). V dropped 1 base and J dropped 0 bases, with 10 bases sitting between them. This CDR3 has 16 amino acids. The CDR3 protein is CASSQVFGSSGNTIYF. The CDR3 DNA reads TGTGCCAGCAGCCAAGTATTCGGAAGCTCTGGAAACACCATATATTTT. The variable domain in full, with the rest retrieved from reference TRBV3-1 and TRBJ1-3, is DTAVSQTPKYLVTQMGNDKSIKCEQNLGHDTMYWYKQDSKKFLKIMFSYNNKELIINETVPNRFSPKSPDKAHLNLHINSLELGDSAVYFCASSQVFGSSGNTIYFGEGSWLTVV.

The chain joins TRBV6-5 to TRBJ2-7; 9 bases agree with TRBD1. Germline lookup yields CDR1 MNHEY and CDR2 SVGAGI. The CDR3 has 15 residues. The junction had 7 bases not matched to a gene; V was cut back by 5 bases and J by 2 bases. CDR3 sequence (DNA): TGTGCCAGCAGTGCAGGGGACAGGGTTACCTACGAGCAGTACTTC. Protein sequence: CASSAGDRVTYEQYF.

This chain uses TRBV3-1 with TRBJ2-3, with D possibly TRBD1 on 6 matching bases. CDR3 size: 16 residues. The V gene's germline CDR1 is LGHDT and CDR2 YNNKEL (reference sequence). Trimming took 1 base from V and 2 from J, leaving 13 bases between them. The CDR3 DNA reads TGTGCCAGCAGCCAAGCGCACAGGGCGATCACAGATACGCAGTATTTT. This gives the protein CASSQAHRAITDTQYF.

This chain uses TRBV7-9 with TRBJ2-7; D unclear. Germline-derived CDR1 and CDR2 are SEHNR and FQNEAQ (reference sequence). The length of the CDR3 is 15 residues. Trimming shortened V by 2 bases and J by 6 bases, and 17 bases separated the two germline ends. The DNA for the CDR3 is TGTGCCAGCAGCTTATCACACGACGATACATCCGAGCAGTACTTC. Translation: CASSLSHDDTSEQYF.

The V and J genes are TRBV12-3 or TRBV12-4 and TRBJ2-7; 11 bases map to TRBD1. J gave up 0 bases and V 5 bases, and 9 bases lay outside the gene matches. The CDR3 is 17 amino acids. CDR3 coding DNA: TGTGCCAGCAGTCCCGGGACAGGGGGATTGAGCTCCTACGAGCAGTACTTC. This encodes CASSPGTGGLSSYEQYF.

This clonotype occurred many times. The rearrangement links TRBV29-1 to TRBJ2-1; no definite D call. This CDR3 comprises 15 residues. The germline V and J ends were trimmed by 2 bases and 0 bases, with 11 bases remaining between them. In germline, CDR1 is SQVTM, CDR2 ANQGSEA. The CDR3 nucleotides are TGCAGCGTTGAATTGTGGGTGAGCTCCTACAATGAGCAGTTCTTC. Translation gives CSVELWVSSYNEQFF.

This chain links TRBV5-1 with TRBJ2-5; TRBD2 matches 13 bases. The CDR3 totals 16 residues. The V gene's germline CDR1 is SGHRS and CDR2 YFSETQ. V lost 4 bases, J lost 2 bases, and 5 bases stayed unmatched. Written as DNA, the CDR3 is TGCGCCAGCAGCGGACGGACTAGCGGGAGTCAAGAGACCCAGTACTTC. Translated: CASSGRTSGSQETQYF.

Turning to this clonotype: This may stem from a read error, because a much larger clone lies one nucleotide away. The chain joins TRBV6-6 to TRBJ2-1; D unresolved. Trimming left V 4 bases short and J 9 bases short, with 16 bases between. This CDR3 comprises 14 residues. Germline lookup yields CDR1 MNHNY and CDR2 SVGAGI (reference sequence). CDR3 region: CASSCSASWSEQFF. DNA of the CDR3: TGTGCCAGCAGTTGCTCCGCCTCCTGGAGTGAGCAGTTCTTC.

The V gene is TRBV24-1, the J gene TRBJ2-3, with 8 bases matching TRBD2. CDR1 and CDR2 (germline): KGHDR, SFDVKD. V gave up 3 bases and J gave up 2 bases; unmatched junction bases: 3. The CDR3 loop spans 15 amino acids. Here the CDR3 reads CATSDLSGVTDTQYF. CDR3 bases: TGTGCCACCAGTGATCTTAGCGGGGTCACAGATACGCAGTATTTT.